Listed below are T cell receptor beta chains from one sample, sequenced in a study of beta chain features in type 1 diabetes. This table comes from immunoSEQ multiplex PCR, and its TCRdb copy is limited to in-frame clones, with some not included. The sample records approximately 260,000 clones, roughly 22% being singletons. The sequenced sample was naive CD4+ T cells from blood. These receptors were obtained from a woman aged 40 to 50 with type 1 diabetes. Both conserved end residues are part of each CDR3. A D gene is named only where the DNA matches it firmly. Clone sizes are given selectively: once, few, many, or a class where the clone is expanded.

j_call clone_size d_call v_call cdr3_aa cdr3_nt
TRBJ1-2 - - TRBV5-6 CASSPTHALGDTF TGTGCCAGCAGCCCGACCCACGCCCTCGGGGACACCTTC
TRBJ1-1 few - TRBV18 CASSRVDSPESGTEAFF TGTGCCAGCTCACGAGTGGACAGCCCTGAATCCGGCACTGAAGCTTTCTTT
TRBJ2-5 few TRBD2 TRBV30 CAWSAGGVGETQYF TGTGCCTGGAGTGCCGGGGGGGTGGGAGAGACCCAGTACTTC
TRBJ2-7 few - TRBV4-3 CASSQELGKGYEQYF TGCGCCAGCAGCCAAGAATTAGGGAAGGGGTACGAGCAGTACTTC
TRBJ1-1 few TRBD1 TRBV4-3 CASSQVPTGIDTEAFF TGCGCCAGCAGCCAAGTACCGACAGGGATCGACACTGAAGCTTTCTTT
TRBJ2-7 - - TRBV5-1 CASSLDGRAFYEQYF TGCGCCAGCAGCTTGGATGGCAGGGCCTTTTACGAGCAGTACTTC
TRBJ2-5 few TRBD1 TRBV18 CASSRGTEETQYF TGTGCCAGCTCACGAGGGACAGAGGAGACCCAGTACTTC
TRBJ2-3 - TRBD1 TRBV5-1 CASSAETGFITDTQYF TGCGCCAGCAGCGCCGAGACAGGGTTCATCACAGATACGCAGTATTTT
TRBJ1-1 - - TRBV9 CASSAQVGVMNTEAFF TGTGCCAGCAGCGCTCAAGTAGGGGTTATGAACACTGAAGCTTTCTTT
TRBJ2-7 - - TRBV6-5 CASSYAAGTPPYEQYF TGTGCCAGCAGTTACGCTGCCGGGACTCCCCCCTACGAGCAGTACTTC
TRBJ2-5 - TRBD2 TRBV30 CAWRRGLAGGLQETQYF TGTGCCTGGAGGAGGGGACTAGCGGGAGGTCTCCAAGAGACCCAGTACTTC
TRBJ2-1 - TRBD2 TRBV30 CAWRGREGRRYNEQFF TGTGCCTGGAGAGGGAGGGAGGGCCGTCGGTACAATGAGCAGTTCTTC
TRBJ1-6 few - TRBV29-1 CSALLQVEGSPLHF TGCAGCGCTTTACTACAGGTGGAGGGATCACCCCTCCACTTT
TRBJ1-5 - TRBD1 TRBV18 CASSGQGWNQPQHF TGTGCCAGCTCAGGACAGGGGTGGAATCAGCCCCAGCATTTT
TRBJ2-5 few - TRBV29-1 CSVGEVQETQYF TGCAGCGTTGGGGAGGTCCAAGAGACCCAGTACTTC
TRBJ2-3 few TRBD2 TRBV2 CASNLAGADTQYF TGTGCCAGCAATTTAGCGGGAGCTGATACGCAGTATTTT
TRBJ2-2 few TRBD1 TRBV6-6 CATTGGAGGELFF TGTGCCACCACAGGGGGCGCGGGCGGGGAGCTGTTTTTT
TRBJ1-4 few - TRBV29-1 CSVAPGLSNEKLFF TGCAGCGTTGCACCGGGACTGAGTAATGAAAAACTGTTTTTT
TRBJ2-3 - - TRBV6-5 CASSYSLGADTQYF TGTGCCAGCAGTTACTCACTAGGCGCAGATACGCAGTATTTT
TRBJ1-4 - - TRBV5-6 CASSLGQAPEKLFF TGTGCCAGCAGCTTGGGGCAGGCTCCCGAAAAACTGTTTTTT
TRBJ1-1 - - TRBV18 CASSPLSGEGEAFF TGTGCCAGCTCACCACTGTCAGGGGAAGGTGAAGCTTTCTTT
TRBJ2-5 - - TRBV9 CASSVGADTMGGETQYF TGTGCCAGCAGCGTAGGGGCGGACACGATGGGGGGAGAGACCCAGTACTTC
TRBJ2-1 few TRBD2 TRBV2 CASRPGTSGNNEQFF TGTGCCAGCAGACCCGGGACTAGCGGGAACAATGAGCAGTTCTTC
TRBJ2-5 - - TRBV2 CASNQGGFQETQYF TGTGCCAGCAACCAGGGTGGGTTCCAAGAGACCCAGTACTTC
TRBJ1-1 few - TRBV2 CATVPGMNTEAFF TGTGCCACGGTCCCCGGGATGAACACTGAAGCTTTCTTT
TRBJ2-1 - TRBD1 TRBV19 CASRDPGQDGQFF TGTGCCAGTAGGGACCCCGGACAGGATGGTCAGTTCTTC
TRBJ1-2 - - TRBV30 CAWSVGGYGYTF TGTGCCTGGAGTGTCGGGGGCTATGGCTACACCTTC
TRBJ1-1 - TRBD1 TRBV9 CASSVDRGERETEAFF TGTGCCAGCAGCGTAGACAGGGGGGAGCGGGAAACTGAAGCTTTCTTT
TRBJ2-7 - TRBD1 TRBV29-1 CSTRQGGSYEQYF TGCAGCACCCGACAGGGGGGCTCCTACGAGCAGTACTTC
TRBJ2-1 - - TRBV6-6 CASSNPWRAGLDEQFF TGTGCCAGCAGTAACCCGTGGCGGGCGGGACTCGATGAGCAGTTCTTC
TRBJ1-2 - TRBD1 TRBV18 CASSSDRDGYTF TGTGCCAGCAGCAGCGACAGGGATGGCTACACCTTC
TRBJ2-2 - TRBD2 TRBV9 CASSRGEVNTGELFF TGTGCCAGCAGCCGGGGGGAGGTTAACACCGGGGAGCTGTTTTTT
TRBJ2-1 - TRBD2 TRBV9 CASSVTSGGHNEQFF TGTGCCAGCAGCGTAACTAGCGGGGGGCACAATGAGCAGTTCTTC
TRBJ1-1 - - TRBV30 CAWSPTEDTEAFF TGTGCCTGGAGCCCGACAGAGGACACTGAAGCTTTCTTT
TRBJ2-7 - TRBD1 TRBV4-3 CASSQDSRTGASYEQYF TGCGCCAGCAGCCAAGATTCTCGGACAGGCGCCTCCTACGAGCAGTACTTC
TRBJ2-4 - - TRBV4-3 CASSQEIEQGLAKNIQYF TGCGCCAGCAGCCAAGAAATCGAACAGGGCTTAGCCAAAAACATTCAGTACTTC
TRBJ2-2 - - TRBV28 CASRAGTPNTGELFF TGTGCCAGCAGAGCCGGGACACCGAACACCGGGGAGCTGTTTTTT
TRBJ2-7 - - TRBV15 CATSRDKGYEQYF TGTGCCACCAGCAGAGATAAGGGGTACGAGCAGTACTTC
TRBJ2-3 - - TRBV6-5 CASSPLRVRPDTQYF TGTGCCAGCAGCCCACTCAGGGTGCGCCCAGATACGCAGTATTTT
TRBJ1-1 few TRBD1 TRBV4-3 CASSRDPQGATEAFF TGCGCCAGCAGCCGAGATCCACAGGGGGCAACTGAAGCTTTCTTT
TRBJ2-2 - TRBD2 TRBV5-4 CASSLQRGNTGELFF TGTGCCAGCAGCTTGCAGCGGGGGAACACCGGGGAGCTGTTTTTT
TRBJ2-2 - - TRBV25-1 CASSARGYFAGELFF TGTGCCAGCAGTGCCAGGGGATACTTCGCCGGGGAGCTGTTTTTT
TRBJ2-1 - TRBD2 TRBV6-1 CASSEVRAGSNEQFF TGTGCCAGCAGTGAAGTGCGAGCGGGATCCAATGAGCAGTTCTTC
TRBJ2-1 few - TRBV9 CASSELALSSYNEQFF TGTGCCAGCAGCGAGCTAGCGTTAAGCTCCTACAATGAGCAGTTCTTC